This section outlines one T cell receptor beta chain sequence together with its context. Its antigen remains unidentified. This sample is part of a study of CD4 T cells in relation to SARS-CoV-2 and coronaviruses. Before the COVID-19 pandemic, during about 2010-2019, CD4+ T cells were taken from unexposed donors. After about 11 days of culture, CD4+ T cells were isolated. The CDR3 sequence is 14 residues long. V trimming: 5 bases; J trimming: 6 bases; junction bases outside the gene matches: 2. The germline CDR1 and CDR2 sequences are LNHNV and YYDKDF (reference sequence). Some clones are missing from TCRdb's copy, which holds only in-frame ones; the method was immunoSEQ multiplex PCR. Here the sample spans some 20,000 clones, 78% being singletons.

The J gene is TRBJ1-5, the V gene TRBV15; 12 bases line up with TRBD1. The sample comprised CD4+ T cells from PBMCs, cultured in vitro. The clonotype comes from a human donor in good health. This CDR3 is CATSGTGGIQPQHF. In nucleotides, the CDR3 is TGTGCCACCAGCGGGACAGGGGGCATTCAGCCCCAGCATTTT.